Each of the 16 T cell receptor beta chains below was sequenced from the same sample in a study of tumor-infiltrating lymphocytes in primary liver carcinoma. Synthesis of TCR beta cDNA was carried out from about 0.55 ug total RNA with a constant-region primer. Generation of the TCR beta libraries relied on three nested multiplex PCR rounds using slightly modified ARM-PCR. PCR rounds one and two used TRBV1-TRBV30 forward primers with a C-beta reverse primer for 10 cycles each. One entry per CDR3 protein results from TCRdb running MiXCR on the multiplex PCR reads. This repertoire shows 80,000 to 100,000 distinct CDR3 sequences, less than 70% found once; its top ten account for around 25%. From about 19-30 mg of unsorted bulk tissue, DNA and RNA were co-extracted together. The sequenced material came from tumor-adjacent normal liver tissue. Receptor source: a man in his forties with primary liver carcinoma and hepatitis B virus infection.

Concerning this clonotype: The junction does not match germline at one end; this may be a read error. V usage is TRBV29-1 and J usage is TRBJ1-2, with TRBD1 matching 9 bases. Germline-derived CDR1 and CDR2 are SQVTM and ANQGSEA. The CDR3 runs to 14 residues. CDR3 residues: CSVRQGGPFHGYTF. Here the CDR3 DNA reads TGCAGCGTGCGACAGGGGGGTCCCTTCCATGGTTACACCTTC.

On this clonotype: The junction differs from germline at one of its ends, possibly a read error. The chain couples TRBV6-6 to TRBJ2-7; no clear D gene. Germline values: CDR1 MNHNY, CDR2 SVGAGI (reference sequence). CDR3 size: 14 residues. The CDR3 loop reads CASRQTSSSYEQYF. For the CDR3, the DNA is TGTGCTAGCAGACAAACGTCTAGTTCCTACGAGCAGTACTTC.

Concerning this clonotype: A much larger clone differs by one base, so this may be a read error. The CDR3 nucleotides read TGCAGCGTTCTAGCGGAGAGCTCCTACGAGCAGTGCTTC. Encoded protein: CSVLAESSYEQCF. The rearrangement joins TRBV29-1 to TRBJ2-7; 7 bases fit TRBD2. This CDR3 has 13 amino acids. Germline V gene data show CDR1 as SQVTM and CDR2 as ANQGSEA.

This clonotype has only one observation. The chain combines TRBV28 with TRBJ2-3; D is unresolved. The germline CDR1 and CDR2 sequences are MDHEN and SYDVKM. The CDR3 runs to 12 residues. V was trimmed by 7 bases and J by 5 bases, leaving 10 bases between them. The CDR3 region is CASISYRDTQYF. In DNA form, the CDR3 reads TGTGCCAGCATATCGTACAGAGATACGCAGTATTTT.

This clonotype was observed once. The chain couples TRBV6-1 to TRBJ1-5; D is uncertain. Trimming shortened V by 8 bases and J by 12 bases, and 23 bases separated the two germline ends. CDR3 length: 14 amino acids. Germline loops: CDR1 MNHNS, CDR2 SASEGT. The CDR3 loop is CASHREGGNQFQHF. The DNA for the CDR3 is TGTGCCAGCCATAGGGAGGGAGGCAATCAGTTCCAGCATTTT.

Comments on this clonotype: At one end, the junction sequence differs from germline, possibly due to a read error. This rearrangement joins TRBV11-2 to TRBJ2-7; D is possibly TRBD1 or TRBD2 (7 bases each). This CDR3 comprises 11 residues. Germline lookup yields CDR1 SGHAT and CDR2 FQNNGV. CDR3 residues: CASSPGGEHYF. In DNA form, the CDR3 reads TGTGCCAGCAGCCCAGGGGGGGAGCATTACTTC. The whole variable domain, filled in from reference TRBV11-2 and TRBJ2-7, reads EAGVAQSPRYKIIEKRQSVAFWCNPISGHATLYWYQQILGQGPKLLIQFQNNGVVDDSQLPKDRFSAERLKGVDSTLKIQPAKLEDSAVYLCASSPGGEHYFGPGTRLTVT.

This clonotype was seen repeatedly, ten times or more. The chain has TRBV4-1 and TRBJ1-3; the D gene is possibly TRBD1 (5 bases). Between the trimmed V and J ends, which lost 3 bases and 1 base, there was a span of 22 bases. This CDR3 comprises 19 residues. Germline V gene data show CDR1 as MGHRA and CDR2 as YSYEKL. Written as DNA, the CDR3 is TGCGCCAGCAGCCAGGCCGTAAGGGGAACGCTACGGTCTGGAAACACCATATATTTT. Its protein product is CASSQAVRGTLRSGNTIYF.

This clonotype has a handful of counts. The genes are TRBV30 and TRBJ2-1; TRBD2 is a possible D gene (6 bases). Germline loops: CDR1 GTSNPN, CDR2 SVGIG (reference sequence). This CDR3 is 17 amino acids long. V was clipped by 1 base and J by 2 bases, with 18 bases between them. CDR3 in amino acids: CAWSGYAEGRTYNEQFF. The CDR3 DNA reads TGTGCCTGGAGTGGGTATGCGGAGGGGCGAACCTACAATGAGCAGTTCTTC.

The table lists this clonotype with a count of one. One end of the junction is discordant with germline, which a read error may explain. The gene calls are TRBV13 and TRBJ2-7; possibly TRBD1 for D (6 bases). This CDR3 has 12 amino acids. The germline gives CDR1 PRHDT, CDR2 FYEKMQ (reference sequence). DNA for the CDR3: TGCGCCAGCAGCGAGGGGGATGACGAGCAGTACTTC. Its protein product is CASSEGDDEQYF.

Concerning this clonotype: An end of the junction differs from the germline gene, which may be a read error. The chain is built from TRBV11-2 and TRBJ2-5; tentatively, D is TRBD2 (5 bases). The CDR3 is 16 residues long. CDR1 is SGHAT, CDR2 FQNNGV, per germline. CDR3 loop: CVSSLVPASWQETQYF. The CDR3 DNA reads TGTGTCAGCAGCTTAGTCCCTGCTAGCTGGCAAGAGACCCAGTACTTC.

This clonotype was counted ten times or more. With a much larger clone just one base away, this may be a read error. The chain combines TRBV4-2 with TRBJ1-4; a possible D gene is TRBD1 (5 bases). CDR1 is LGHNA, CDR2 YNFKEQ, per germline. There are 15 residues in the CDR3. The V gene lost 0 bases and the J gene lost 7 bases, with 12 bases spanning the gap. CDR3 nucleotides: TGTGCCAGCAGCCAAGACCGGGGGTTCGGTGAAAAACTGTTTTTT. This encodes CASSQDRGFGEKLFF.

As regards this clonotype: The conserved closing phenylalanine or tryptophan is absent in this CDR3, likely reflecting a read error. The CDR3 is CASSSGVQDTQYV. CDR3 nucleotides: TGTGCCAGCAGCTCGGGGGTCCAAGATACCCAGTACGTC. The chain employs TRBV11-2 and TRBJ2-5; perhaps TRBD2 as D (6 bases). This CDR3 is built from 13 residues. Looked up from germline, CDR1 is SGHAT and CDR2 is FQNNGV.

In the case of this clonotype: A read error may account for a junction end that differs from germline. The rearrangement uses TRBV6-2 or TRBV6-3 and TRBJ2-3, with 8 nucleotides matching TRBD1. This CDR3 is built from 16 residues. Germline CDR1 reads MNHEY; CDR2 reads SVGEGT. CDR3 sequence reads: CAGSYPDRGDPDTHYF. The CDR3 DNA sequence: TGTGCCGGCAGTTACCCCGACAGGGGTGACCCAGATACGCACTATTTT.

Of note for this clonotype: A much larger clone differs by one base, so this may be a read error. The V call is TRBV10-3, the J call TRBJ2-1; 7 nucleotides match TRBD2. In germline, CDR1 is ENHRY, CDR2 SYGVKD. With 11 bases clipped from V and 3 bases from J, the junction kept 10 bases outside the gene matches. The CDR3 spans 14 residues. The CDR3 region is CAFGRDYLYNEQFF. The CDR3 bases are TGTGCCTTCGGTCGGGACTATCTCTACAATGAGCAGTTCTTC.

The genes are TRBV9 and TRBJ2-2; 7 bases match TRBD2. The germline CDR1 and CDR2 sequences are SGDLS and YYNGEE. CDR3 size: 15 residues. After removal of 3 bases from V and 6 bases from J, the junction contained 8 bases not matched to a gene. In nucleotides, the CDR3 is TGTGCCAGCAGCGCTGGGGAGGGGTTTCCCGGGGAGCTGTTTTTT. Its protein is CASSAGEGFPGELFF.

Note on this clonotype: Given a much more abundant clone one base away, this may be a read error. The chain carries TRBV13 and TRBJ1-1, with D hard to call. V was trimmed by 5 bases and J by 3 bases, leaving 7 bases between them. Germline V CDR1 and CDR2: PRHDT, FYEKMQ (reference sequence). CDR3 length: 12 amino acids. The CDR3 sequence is CASSARYTEAFF. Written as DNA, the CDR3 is TGTGCCAGCAGCGCTCGATACACTGAAGCTTTCTTT.